The text below deals with one T cell receptor (beta chain). Its antigen is as yet unknown. CDR1 is MDHEN and CDR2 is SYDVKM in the germline V gene. The CDR3 runs 15 residues. Trimming took off 7 bases at V and 4 bases at J, with 17 bases between the two ends. These data are taken from a study of vaccination and CD4 T cells after COVID-19. The sample's treatment: approximately nine-day PBMC culture with coronavirus spike peptide pools or control peptides (ViraFEST assay). CD4+ T cells that had been cultured provided DNA sequenced with the Oncomine TCR Beta short-read assay. Genomic DNA was drawn out of CD4+ T cells grown in culture. TCRdb re-analysed the PCR reads in MiXCR, keeping a single row per CDR3 protein. The data hold about 20,000 distinct CDR3 sequences, with approximately 50% observed a single time.

Sequences were obtained from CD4+ T cells from blood, cultured in vitro. This receptor was taken from a human donor who had recovered from COVID-19. The chain combines TRBV28 with TRBJ2-1, with D perhaps TRBD1 (6 bases). The CDR3, as DNA: TGTGCCAGCACCTCCAGGGGTGTAAGGTACAATGAGCAGTTCTTC. It is translated as CASTSRGVRYNEQFF. The full variable domain, with the rest looked up from reference TRBV28 and TRBJ2-1, is DVKVTQSSRYLVKRTGEKVFLECVQDMDHENMFWYRQDPGLGLRLIYFSYDVKMKEKGDIPEGYSVSREKKERFSLILESASTNQTSMYLCASTSRGVRYNEQFFGPGTRLTVL.